This T cell receptor beta chain emerged from a study of T cells in Graves' hyperthyroidism and ophthalmopathy. This CDR3 region has 14 residues. Germline assignment: CDR1 SGHTA and CDR2 FQGNSA. J was trimmed by 7 bases and V by 6 bases; bases with no gene match: 8. TCR beta CDR3 sequences were amplified from RNA transcripts. HTBI primers were used for first-round RT-PCR of the TCR CDR3. TCRdb passed the multiplex PCR reads through MiXCR, listing each CDR3 protein once. Among approximately 360,000 distinct CDR3 sequences listed, approximately 14% were seen once. This TCR was recovered from a woman between 18 and 29 years old with Graves' hyperthyroidism that later progressed to Graves' ophthalmopathy. The V gene is TRBV7-2, the J gene TRBJ2-7; 11 bases map to TRBD2. Material for sequencing was blood. In DNA form, the CDR3 reads TGTGCCAGCAGAAAGACTAGCGGGGCCCAAGAGCAGTACTTC. Translated, it gives CASRKTSGAQEQYF.